This T cell receptor beta chain emerged from a study of blood T cell repertoires in COVID-19. Study context: Samples representing acute and convalescent COVID-19 were sourced from the United States, Italy and Spain. The cDNA or gDNA used as material had been derived from T cells, B-cell-depleted T cells, or PBMCs.

In the study's own analysis: Counts of nucleated cells, estimated from reference gene primer amplification, were obtained. TCRdb's table, derived via immunoSEQ multiplex PCR, lists solely in-frame clones and lacks some. V and J calls and clone size are copied from that table; D and trimming were computed from the DNA. Of roughly 170,000 clones in the sample, approximately 74% were seen once. V lost 7 bases and J lost 3, with 18 bases in between. The CDR3 runs to 15 residues. In germline, CDR1 is MNHEY, CDR2 SVGAGI. Sequenced: peripheral blood. The TCR comes from a woman aged 80 or over with acute or convalescent COVID-19. The chain has TRBV6-5 and TRBJ1-2; maybe TRBD1 (5 bases). CDR3 region: CASKTKGRSHYGYTF. As DNA, the CDR3 is TGTGCCAGCAAGACCAAGGGGCGATCCCACTATGGCTACACCTTC.